This is a list of T cell receptor beta chains from one sample in a study of low-dose radiotherapy and immunotherapy resistance in tumors. TCRdb reanalysed the reads using MiXCR and keeps one entry per CDR3 protein. The profile covers 85,000 to 95,000 distinct CDR3 sequences, with 9.4% appearing a single time and 0.8% to 1.3% taken by the ten largest. Sequenced material: PBMCs, taken before treatment. The origin of the receptors is a male donor with prostate cancer. The CDR3 runs from the conserved cysteine through the conserved F or W. D genes are given only for firm matches. Clone size appears in some rows only: once, few, many, or a class for an expanded clone.

DNA,CDR3,size,D,V,J
TGTGCCAGCAGCGACCAGGGTAGCTCCTATAATTCACCCCTCCACTTT,CASSDQGSSYNSPLHF,many,.,TRBV9,TRBJ1-6
TGTGCCAGCAGCGGGGGGATCCGCGCCGGGGAGCTGTTTTTT,CASSGGIRAGELFF,many,.,TRBV11-3,TRBJ2-2
TGCCCCAGCAGCTTCGGGACAGGGGGCCGAGAGACCCAGTACTTC,CPSSFGTGGRETQYF,.,TRBD1,TRBV5-1,TRBJ2-5
TGTGCCAGCAGCTTAGGGGGACTAGCGAGGCCCTACGAGCAGTACTTC,CASSLGGLARPYEQYF,many,TRBD2,TRBV7-2,TRBJ2-7
TGTGCCAGCAGCTTGGGCAGGGGGTTCTACGAGCAGTACTTC,CASSLGRGFYEQYF,.,TRBD1,TRBV5-5,TRBJ2-7
TGTGCCAGCAGTTACAATGGTGATTCCTACGAGCAGTACTTC,CASSYNGDSYEQYF,many,.,TRBV6-8,TRBJ2-7
TGCAGCGTTGAAGGGAAGGGAGGGGAGCCCCAGCATTTT,CSVEGKGGEPQHF,many,.,TRBV29-1,TRBJ1-5
TGTGCCACCAGTGGGGGAGCGGGAGGGCCCTACAATGAGCAGTTCTTC,CATSGGAGGPYNEQFF,many,TRBD2,TRBV24-1,TRBJ2-1
TGTGCCAGCAGCTTGGCTCCAGAACCCTACGAGCAGTACTTC,CASSLAPEPYEQYF,.,.,TRBV5-5,TRBJ2-7
TGTGCCAGCAGCGTCTCGACCCCTAAGGGGGAGACCCAGTACTTC,CASSVSTPKGETQYF,many,.,TRBV9,TRBJ2-5
TGTGCCAGCAGCCCCCAGGGTTCCGAGCAGTACTTC,CASSPQGSEQYF,many,.,TRBV14,TRBJ2-7
TGCAGCGTTGATTCCGGGACTCTGACCTCCGAGCAGTACTTC,CSVDSGTLTSEQYF,many,.,TRBV29-1,TRBJ2-7
TGTGCCAGCAGTTCACAGGAGCTTCAGCCCCAGCATTTT,CASSSQELQPQHF,many,.,TRBV28,TRBJ1-5
TGCGCCAGCAGCGGACTAGCTCGCGAGCAGTACTTC,CASSGLAREQYF,many,TRBD2,TRBV4-1,TRBJ2-7
TGTGCCAGCAGTTTAGCTAGCGGGACATACGAGCAGTACTTC,CASSLASGTYEQYF,many,TRBD2,TRBV28,TRBJ2-7
TGCAGTGCTAGTCCGGGCGTGGGTCAGCCCCAGCATTTT,CSASPGVGQPQHF,many,.,TRBV20-1,TRBJ1-5
TGTGCCTGGAGTCCGGGTAACAATGAGCAGTTCTTC,CAWSPGNNEQFF,many,.,TRBV30,TRBJ2-1
TGTGCCTGGACTCTTAGCCGGGAGCAGTACTTC,CAWTLSREQYF,few,.,TRBV30,TRBJ2-7
TGCGCCAGCAGCTTGGGTTACCCCAAAGAGACCCAGTACTTC,CASSLGYPKETQYF,few,.,TRBV5-1,TRBJ2-5
TGTGCCACCAGTCCCTCGGGCCCGAGCAGCTCCTACAATGAGCAGTTCTTC,CATSPSGPSSSYNEQFF,many,.,TRBV24-1,TRBJ2-1
TGCAGTGCTAGAGATCCCCAGGACAGTTACACTGAAGCTTTCTTT,CSARDPQDSYTEAFF,.,.,TRBV20-1,TRBJ1-1
TGTGCCAGCAGTACCCCTACTCCGCCTGAGCAGTTCTTC,CASSTPTPPEQFF,many,.,TRBV28,TRBJ2-1
TGTGCCAGCAGCAGGCACGGACAGGCAGAGACCCAGTACTTC,CASSRHGQAETQYF,.,TRBD1,TRBV7-3,TRBJ2-5
TGTGCCAGCAGCCTTCTAGCGGGAGGGAAAAATGAGCAGTTCTTC,CASSLLAGGKNEQFF,many,TRBD2,TRBV2,TRBJ2-1
TGTGCCAGCAGCCGTCAAAGGGCCGGGGAGCTGTTTTTT,CASSRQRAGELFF,many,.,TRBV7-3,TRBJ2-2
TGTGCCAGCAGCTTACCAGGTCACGCGACCCCGAACGTGGTCGTCATCGGGGAGCTGTTTTTT,CASSLPGHATPNVVVIGELFF,many,.,TRBV7-3,TRBJ2-2
TGTGCCAGCAGGGGACAGGGACGATTTTCACCCCTCCACTTT,CASRGQGRFSPLHF,few,TRBD1,TRBV27,TRBJ1-6
TGTGCCAGCAGTGAAGGGCGGGACGAGCAGTACTTC,CASSEGRDEQYF,many,.,TRBV6-1,TRBJ2-7
TGCAGTGCTAGAGATGGCCTAGCGGGGTCGGGGCAGACCCAGTACTTC,CSARDGLAGSGQTQYF,many,TRBD2,TRBV20-1,TRBJ2-5
TGTGCCAGCATGGAGTCTAGCGGGATCACAATCTCAGATACGCAGTATTTT,CASMESSGITISDTQYF,many,TRBD2,TRBV6-2/TRBV6-3,TRBJ2-3
TGTGCCAGCAGCCGACTAGCGGGTTCCTACGAGCAGTACTTC,CASSRLAGSYEQYF,many,TRBD2,TRBV3-1,TRBJ2-7
TGTGCCAGCAGCTTAGTTACGGGAGGGCACAGTAATGAGCAGTTCTTC,CASSLVTGGHSNEQFF,few,TRBD2,TRBV7-3,TRBJ2-1
TGTGCCAGCAGTACCCTCCGGGTCCTCAGGGGTGTGGCCTACGAGCAGTACTTC,CASSTLRVLRGVAYEQYF,many,.,TRBV6-2/TRBV6-3,TRBJ2-7